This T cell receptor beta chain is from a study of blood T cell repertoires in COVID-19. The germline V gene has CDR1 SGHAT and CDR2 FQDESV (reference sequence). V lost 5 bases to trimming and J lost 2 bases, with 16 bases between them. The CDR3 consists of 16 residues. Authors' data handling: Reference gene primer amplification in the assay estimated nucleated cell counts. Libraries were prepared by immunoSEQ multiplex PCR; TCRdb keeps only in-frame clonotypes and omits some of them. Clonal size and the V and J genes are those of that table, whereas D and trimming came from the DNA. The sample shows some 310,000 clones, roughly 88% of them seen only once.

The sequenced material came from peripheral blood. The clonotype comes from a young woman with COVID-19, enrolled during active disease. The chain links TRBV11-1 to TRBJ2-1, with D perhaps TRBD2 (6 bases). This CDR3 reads CASSALAPGPYNEQFF. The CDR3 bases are TGTGCCAGCAGCGCCCTAGCGCCAGGGCCCTACAATGAGCAGTTCTTC.